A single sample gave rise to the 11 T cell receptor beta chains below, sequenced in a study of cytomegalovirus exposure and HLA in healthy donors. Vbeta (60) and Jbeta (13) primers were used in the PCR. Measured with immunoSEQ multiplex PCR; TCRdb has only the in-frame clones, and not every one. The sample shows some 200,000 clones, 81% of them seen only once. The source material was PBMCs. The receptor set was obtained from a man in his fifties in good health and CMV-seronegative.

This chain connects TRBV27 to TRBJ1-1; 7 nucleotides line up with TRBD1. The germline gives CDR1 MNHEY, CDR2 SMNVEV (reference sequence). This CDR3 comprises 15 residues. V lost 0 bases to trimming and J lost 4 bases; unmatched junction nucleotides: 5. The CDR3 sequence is CASSLSKGAGTEAFF. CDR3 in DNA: TGTGCCAGCAGTTTATCGAAGGGGGCCGGCACTGAAGCTTTCTTT.

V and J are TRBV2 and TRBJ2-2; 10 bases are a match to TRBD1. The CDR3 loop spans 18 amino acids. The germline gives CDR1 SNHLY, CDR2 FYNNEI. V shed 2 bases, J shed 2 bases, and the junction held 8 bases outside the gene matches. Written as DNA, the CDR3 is TGTGCCAGCAGTGAACCGTCGGACAGGGGGACCAACACCGGGGAGCTGTTTTTT. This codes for CASSEPSDRGTNTGELFF.

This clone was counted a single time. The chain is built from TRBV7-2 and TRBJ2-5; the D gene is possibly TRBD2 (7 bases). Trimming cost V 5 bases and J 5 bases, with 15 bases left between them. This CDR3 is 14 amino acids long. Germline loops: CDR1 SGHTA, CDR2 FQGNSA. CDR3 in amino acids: CASSPPGGVETQYF. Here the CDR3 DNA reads TGTGCCAGCAGCCCACCGGGGGGCGTCGAGACCCAGTACTTC.

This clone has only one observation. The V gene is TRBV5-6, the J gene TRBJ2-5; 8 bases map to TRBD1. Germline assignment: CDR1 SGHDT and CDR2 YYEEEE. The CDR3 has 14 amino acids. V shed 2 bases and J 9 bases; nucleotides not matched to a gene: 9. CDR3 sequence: CASSLFGQGSAQYF. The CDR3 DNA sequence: TGTGCCAGCAGCTTATTCGGACAGGGTAGCGCCCAGTACTTC.

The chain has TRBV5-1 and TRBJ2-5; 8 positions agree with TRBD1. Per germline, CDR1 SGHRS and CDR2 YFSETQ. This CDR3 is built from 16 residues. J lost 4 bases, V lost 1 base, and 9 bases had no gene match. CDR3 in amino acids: CASSLSGTGGAETQYF. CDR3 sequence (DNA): TGCGCCAGCAGCTTGTCTGGTACAGGGGGAGCAGAGACCCAGTACTTC.

CDR3 DNA: TGTGCCAGCAGTCTACGGGTAGGTCAGTTCTTC. It is translated as CASSLRVGQFF. This chain joins TRBV2 and TRBJ2-1; unclear D gene. Germline V gene lookup returns CDR1 SNHLY and CDR2 FYNNEI. Between the trimmed V and J ends, which lost 5 bases and 13 bases, there was a span of 12 bases. This CDR3 comprises 11 residues.

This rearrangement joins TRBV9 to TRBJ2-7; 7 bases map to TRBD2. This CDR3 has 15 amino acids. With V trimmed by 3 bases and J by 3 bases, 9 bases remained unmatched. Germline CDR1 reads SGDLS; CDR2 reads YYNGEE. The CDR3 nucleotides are TGTGCCAGCAGCGGTTCCAAGGGACTATACTACGAGCAGTACTTC. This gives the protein CASSGSKGLYYEQYF.

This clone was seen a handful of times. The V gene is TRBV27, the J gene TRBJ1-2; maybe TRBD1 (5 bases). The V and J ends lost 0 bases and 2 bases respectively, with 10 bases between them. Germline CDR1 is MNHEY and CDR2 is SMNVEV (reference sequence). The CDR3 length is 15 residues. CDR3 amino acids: CASSLSPQGNYGYTF. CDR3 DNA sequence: TGTGCCAGCAGTTTATCGCCGCAGGGAAACTATGGCTACACCTTC.

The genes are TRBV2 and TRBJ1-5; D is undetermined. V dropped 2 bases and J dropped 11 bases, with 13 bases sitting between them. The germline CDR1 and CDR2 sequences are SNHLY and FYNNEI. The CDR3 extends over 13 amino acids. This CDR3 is CASSELPPRAQHF. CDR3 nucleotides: TGTGCCAGCAGTGAACTTCCCCCCCGGGCCCAGCATTTT. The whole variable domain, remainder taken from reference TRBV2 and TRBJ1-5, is EPEVTQTPSHQVTQMGQEVILRCVPISNHLYFYWYRQILGQKVEFLVSFYNNEISEKSEIFDDQFSVERPDGSNFTLKIRSTKLEDSAMYFCASSELPPRAQHFGDGTRLSIL.

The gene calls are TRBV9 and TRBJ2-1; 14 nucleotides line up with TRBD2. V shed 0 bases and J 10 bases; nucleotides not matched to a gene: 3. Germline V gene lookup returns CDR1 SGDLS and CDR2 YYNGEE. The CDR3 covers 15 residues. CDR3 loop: CASSVGLAGGHEQFF. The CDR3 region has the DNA TGTGCCAGCAGCGTAGGACTAGCGGGGGGGCACGAGCAGTTCTTC.

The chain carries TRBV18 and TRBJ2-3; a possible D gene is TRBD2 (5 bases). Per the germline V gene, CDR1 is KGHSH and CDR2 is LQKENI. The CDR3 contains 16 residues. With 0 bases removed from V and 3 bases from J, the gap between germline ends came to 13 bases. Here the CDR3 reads CASSPPWELGTDTQYF. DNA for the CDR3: TGTGCCAGCTCACCACCCTGGGAGTTGGGGACAGATACGCAGTATTTT.